Many counts were recorded for the clone carrying this T cell receptor beta chain. Its target is unknown. This record comes from a study of T cells in Graves' hyperthyroidism and ophthalmopathy. Study outcomes and limitations: Among clonotypes expanded in thyroid above 0.001, most were also found in blood.

Amplification of TCR beta CDR3 regions used RNA as the template. A first-round RT-PCR of the TCR CDR3 used the HTBI primer set. TCRdb independently ran MiXCR on the multiplex PCR reads; one entry per CDR3 protein. The data contain a few hundred thousand distinct CDR3 sequences, less than 25% of them singletons. This CDR3 region has 15 residues. The ends were cut back, 5 bases at V and 4 bases at J, with 17 bases in the middle. Germline V lookup: CDR1 SEHNR, CDR2 FQNEAQ (reference sequence). The sequenced sample consisted of blood. The chain recombines TRBV7-9 with TRBJ1-2, with D unclear. The TCR comes from a man between 18 and 35 years old with Graves' hyperthyroidism. The CDR3, as DNA: TGTGCCAGCAGCCCTCCGGCGGACTCCTTCTATGGCTACACCTTC. Its protein is CASSPPADSFYGYTF.